These 24 T cell receptor beta chains were sequenced from one sample in a study of T cells in Graves' hyperthyroidism and ophthalmopathy. Amplification targeted TCR beta CDR3 regions from RNA transcripts. With the HTBI primer set, the TCR CDR3 went through a first round of RT-PCR. Using its own MiXCR run on the multiplex PCR reads, TCRdb lists one record per CDR3 protein. The sample comprises around 500,000 distinct CDR3 sequences, around 15% of which are singletons, and approximately 13% rests with the top ten. Sequencing used blood. These receptors were taken from a middle-aged woman with Graves' hyperthyroidism.

Comments on this clonotype: This may arise from a read error, as a much more abundant clone is one base away. The conserved phenylalanine or tryptophan is not found at the CDR3 terminus, so this likely reflects a read error. The genes are TRBV28 and TRBJ1-1, with no clear D. Germline V lookup: CDR1 MDHEN, CDR2 SYDVKM. The CDR3 runs to 14 residues. V was shortened by 6 bases and J by 3 bases, with 14 bases between the two germline ends. CDR3 DNA: TGTGCCAGCAGCTCGTCTGACGGACACACTGAAGCTTTCTTG. It encodes CASSSSDGHTEAFL.

In this sample, this clonotype turned up many times. V is TRBV20-1 and J is TRBJ2-3; D might be TRBD2 (6 bases). Trimming shortened V by 0 bases and J by 5 bases, and 15 bases separated the two germline ends. The germline gives CDR1 DFQATT, CDR2 SNEGSKA (reference sequence). The CDR3 runs 15 residues. The CDR3 coding sequence is TGCAGTGCTAGAGACCGCCTGTTGGGGGGAGATACGCAGTATTTT. Encoded protein: CSARDRLLGGDTQYF.

This clonotype occurred a few times. This chain connects TRBV6-1 to TRBJ1-1; possible D gene TRBD1, 5 bases. The CDR3 consists of 12 residues. Germline V CDR1 and CDR2: MNHNS, SASEGT. Deletions cut 6 bases from V and 7 bases from J, with 12 bases between. The CDR3 loop is CASRLRDVEAFF. CDR3 in DNA: TGTGCCAGCAGACTCCGGGACGTTGAAGCTTTCTTT.

This clonotype appeared many times. This chain links TRBV5-1 with TRBJ1-1, with TRBD1 as a possible D gene (5 bases). The germline CDR1 and CDR2 sequences are SGHRS and YFSETQ. Between the trimmed V and J ends, which lost 1 base and 3 bases, there was a span of 13 bases. The CDR3 length is 15 residues. Written as DNA, the CDR3 is TGCGCCAGCAGCTTGATAGGCGGAGGGGACACTGAAGCTTTCTTT. The encoded protein is CASSLIGGGDTEAFF.

This clonotype was recorded a few times. The chain links TRBV4-1 to TRBJ1-2; D might be TRBD1 (5 bases). V was cut by 3 bases and J by 2 bases, with 13 bases left in between. This CDR3 has 15 amino acids. CDR1 and CDR2 from the germline V gene are MGHRA and YSYEKL. CDR3 bases: TGCGCCAGCAGCCAGGGCCTGGGGGGGAACTATGGCTACACCTTC. It encodes CASSQGLGGNYGYTF.

This clonotype was counted many times. This chain links TRBV20-1 with TRBJ2-5; 7 positions match TRBD2. The CDR3 has 15 residues. The V gene's germline CDR1 is DFQATT and CDR2 SNEGSKA (reference sequence). V gave up 3 bases and J gave up 0 bases; unmatched junction bases: 7. The CDR3 DNA sequence: TGCAGTGCTAGCCGAGCGGGGAAGTACCAAGAGACCCAGTACTTC. Translating gives CSASRAGKYQETQYF.

This clonotype was detected ten times or more. The chain carries TRBV5-1 and TRBJ1-1; unclear D gene. CDR1 is SGHRS and CDR2 is YFSETQ in the germline V gene. Trimming cost V 5 bases and J 2 bases, with 13 bases left between them. The CDR3 is made up of 14 amino acids. The CDR3 is CASRDLAGNTEAFF. The CDR3, as DNA: TGCGCCAGCAGGGACCTTGCGGGTAACACTGAAGCTTTCTTT.

V and J are TRBV6-1 and TRBJ1-6; D ambiguous. V shed 1 base and J shed 0 bases, with 7 bases lying between them. The CDR3 contains 16 residues. Looked up from germline, CDR1 is MNHNS and CDR2 is SASEGT. The CDR3 sequence: CASSEGQSSYNSPLHF. CDR3 nucleotides: TGTGCCAGCAGTGAAGGGCAAAGCTCCTATAATTCACCCCTCCACTTT.

This clonotype has a count of ten or more. This rearrangement joins TRBV7-9 to TRBJ2-5; D is ambiguous. V shed 2 bases and J shed 5 bases, with 9 bases lying between them. Germline CDR1 SEHNR, CDR2 FQNEAQ (reference sequence). This CDR3 has 13 residues. The CDR3 DNA reads TGTGCCAGCAGCTTAAACAGTCCGGAGACCCAGTACTTC. This gives the protein CASSLNSPETQYF. The variable domain in full, with the rest retrieved from reference TRBV7-9 and TRBJ2-5, is DTGVSQNPRHKITKRGQNVTFRCDPISEHNRLYWYRQTLGQGPEFLTYFQNEAQLEKSRLLSDRFSAERPKGSFSTLEIQRTEQGDSAMYLCASSLNSPETQYFGPGTRLLVL.

This clonotype has at least ten counts. This rearrangement joins TRBV7-8 to TRBJ2-7; 8 bases map to TRBD2. The length of the CDR3 is 14 residues. Germline lookup yields CDR1 SGHVS and CDR2 FQNEAQ. The V gene end was trimmed by 5 bases and the J gene end by 3 bases; junction bases not matched to a gene: 6. The CDR3 protein is CASSRGGFGYEQYF. The CDR3 DNA sequence: TGTGCCAGCAGCCGCGGGGGGTTTGGCTACGAGCAGTACTTC.

This clonotype came up many times. This chain links TRBV28 with TRBJ2-1, with D possibly TRBD1 on 6 matching bases. The germline CDR1 and CDR2 sequences are MDHEN and SYDVKM. V lost 4 bases and J 5 bases, leaving 21 bases between the germline ends. The CDR3 covers 17 residues. CDR3: CASSSPEDSKPNNEQFF. The CDR3 region has the DNA TGTGCCAGCAGTTCACCCGAGGACAGCAAACCGAACAATGAGCAGTTCTTC.

This clonotype appeared many times. This chain links TRBV28 with TRBJ2-7, with D possibly TRBD1 on 6 matching bases. V was cut by 5 bases and J by 3 bases, with 17 bases left in between. The CDR3 consists of 15 residues. CDR1 is MDHEN, CDR2 SYDVKM, per germline. CDR3 DNA sequence: TGTGCCAGCAGTCCATCCGTAGGACAGTACTACGAGCAGTACTTC. As protein: CASSPSVGQYYEQYF.

Comment on this clonotype: This may arise from a read error, as a much more abundant clone is one base away. This rearrangement joins TRBV6-1 to TRBJ2-1; D ambiguous. The CDR3 contains 10 residues. V lost 3 bases and J 8 bases, leaving 2 bases between the germline ends. Per germline, CDR1 MNHNS and CDR2 SASEGT. The CDR3 is CASSDDEQFF. The CDR3, as DNA: TGTGCCAGCAGTGACGATGAGCAGTTCTTC.

This clonotype was observed a few times. The V gene is TRBV4-1, the J gene TRBJ2-7; possibly TRBD2 for D (5 bases). Trimming took off 0 bases at V and 0 bases at J, with 9 bases between the two ends. The CDR3 is 15 residues long. Germline V CDR1 and CDR2: MGHRA, YSYEKL. The CDR3: CASSQDHGDSYEQYF. DNA for the CDR3: TGCGCCAGCAGCCAAGATCACGGGGACTCCTACGAGCAGTACTTC.

This clonotype was picked up many times. The chain recombines TRBV28 with TRBJ2-1, with 10 nucleotides matching TRBD2. CDR1 and CDR2 from the germline V gene are MDHEN and SYDVKM. The CDR3 has 16 amino acids. The junction had 5 bases not matched to a gene; V was cut back by 4 bases and J by 2 bases. The CDR3 loop is CASSYGTSAPYNEQFF. CDR3 in DNA: TGTGCCAGCAGTTACGGGACTAGCGCGCCCTACAATGAGCAGTTCTTC. Drawing the rest from reference TRBV28 and TRBJ2-1, the complete variable domain is DVKVTQSSRYLVKRTGEKVFLECVQDMDHENMFWYRQDPGLGLRLIYFSYDVKMKEKGDIPEGYSVSREKKERFSLILESASTNQTSMYLCASSYGTSAPYNEQFFGPGTRLTVL.

The V gene is TRBV4-2, the J gene TRBJ2-1, with 10 bases matching TRBD2. With 0 bases clipped from V and 4 bases from J, the junction kept 12 bases outside the gene matches. Germline V gives CDR1 LGHNA, CDR2 YNFKEQ. The CDR3 has 19 residues. CDR3 loop: CASSQESPASGSTYNEQFF. CDR3 coding DNA: TGTGCCAGCAGCCAAGAATCCCCCGCTAGCGGGAGTACGTACAATGAGCAGTTCTTC.

There are many counts of this clonotype. CDR3 loop: CASGLGAGLSYEQYF. CDR3 coding DNA: TGTGCTAGTGGTTTGGGGGCGGGACTGTCCTACGAGCAGTACTTC. The gene calls are TRBV12-5 and TRBJ2-7; possible D gene TRBD2, 6 bases. Trimming stripped 1 base from V and 1 base from J, with 11 bases between. This CDR3 comprises 15 residues. Germline lookup yields CDR1 LGHNT and CDR2 FRNRAP. Filled out from reference TRBV12-5 and TRBJ2-7, the complete variable domain reads DARVTQTPRHKVTEMGQEVTMRCQPILGHNTVFWYRQTMMQGLELLAYFRNRAPLDDSGMPKDRFSAEMPDATLATLKIQPSEPRDSAVYFCASGLGAGLSYEQYFGPGTRLTVT.

J is TRBJ2-2 and V is TRBV9, with D possibly TRBD2 on 6 matching bases. Germline CDR1 is SGDLS and CDR2 is YYNGEE. The CDR3 spans 16 residues. The ends were cut back, 3 bases at V and 1 base at J, with 13 bases in the middle. This CDR3 is CASSGPWGVNTGELFF. CDR3 coding DNA: TGTGCCAGCAGCGGGCCTTGGGGGGTGAACACCGGGGAGCTGTTTTTT.

This clonotype was detected ten times or more. The chain joins TRBV28 to TRBJ1-4; 9 nucleotides agree with TRBD1. In germline, CDR1 is MDHEN, CDR2 SYDVKM. The length of the CDR3 is 18 residues. J gave up 7 bases and V 7 bases, and 19 bases lay outside the gene matches. CDR3 sequence (DNA): TGTGCCAGCAATGATATACAGGGACAGGGACATAGTGGTGAAAAACTGTTTTTT. This sequence encodes CASNDIQGQGHSGEKLFF.

The chain combines TRBV6-1 with TRBJ1-4, with D possibly TRBD1 on 5 matching bases. CDR3 length: 15 amino acids. Per germline, CDR1 MNHNS and CDR2 SASEGT. V gave up 4 bases and J gave up 5 bases, with 14 bases separating them. CDR3 DNA sequence: TGTGCCAGCAGTGCCGCCGGGACCGCAAATGAAAAACTGTTTTTT. Its translation is CASSAAGTANEKLFF.

This chain joins TRBV14 and TRBJ2-5; no reliable D call. V was cut by 4 bases and J by 5 bases, with 11 bases left in between. The CDR3 runs to 13 residues. The germline V gene has CDR1 SGHDN and CDR2 FVKESK. The CDR3 reads CASSPGAMETQYF. The CDR3 coding sequence is TGTGCCAGCAGCCCGGGTGCTATGGAGACCCAGTACTTC. The entire variable domain, with the rest obtained from reference TRBV14 and TRBJ2-5, is as follows: EAGVTQFPSHSVIEKGQTVTLRCDPISGHDNLYWYRRVMGKEIKFLLHFVKESKQDESGMPNNRFLAERTGGTYSTLKVQPAELEDSGVYFCASSPGAMETQYFGPGTRLLVL.

This clonotype was counted many times. This sequence joins TRBV28 and TRBJ1-5; no clear D gene. Per germline, CDR1 MDHEN and CDR2 SYDVKM. The CDR3 length is 14 residues. Trimming pared 5 bases from V and 5 bases from J, leaving 13 bases between. The CDR3, as DNA: TGTGCCAGCAGTGACCCCGGAGATTATCAGCCCCAGCATTTT. Protein product: CASSDPGDYQPQHF.

This clonotype has at least ten counts. V usage is TRBV2 and J usage is TRBJ2-1; tentative D call: TRBD1 (6 bases). V was pared by 6 bases and J by 0 bases, with 12 bases between. In germline, CDR1 is SNHLY, CDR2 FYNNEI. This CDR3 has 15 amino acids. CDR3 loop: CASRDGTLSYNEQFF. The CDR3 DNA reads as TGTGCCAGCAGGGACGGGACACTCTCCTACAATGAGCAGTTCTTC. Full variable domain (rest looked up from reference TRBV2 and TRBJ2-1): EPEVTQTPSHQVTQMGQEVILRCVPISNHLYFYWYRQILGQKVEFLVSFYNNEISEKSEIFDDQFSVERPDGSNFTLKIRSTKLEDSAMYFCASRDGTLSYNEQFFGPGTRLTVL.

The rearrangement joins TRBV10-3 to TRBJ2-1; 7 bases align to TRBD2. The CDR3 is 13 residues long. With V trimmed by 6 bases and J by 5 bases, 4 bases remained unmatched. Germline CDR1 is ENHRY and CDR2 is SYGVKD. CDR3 protein: CAISGRTNNEQFF. In DNA, the CDR3 is TGTGCCATCAGCGGGAGGACCAACAATGAGCAGTTCTTC.